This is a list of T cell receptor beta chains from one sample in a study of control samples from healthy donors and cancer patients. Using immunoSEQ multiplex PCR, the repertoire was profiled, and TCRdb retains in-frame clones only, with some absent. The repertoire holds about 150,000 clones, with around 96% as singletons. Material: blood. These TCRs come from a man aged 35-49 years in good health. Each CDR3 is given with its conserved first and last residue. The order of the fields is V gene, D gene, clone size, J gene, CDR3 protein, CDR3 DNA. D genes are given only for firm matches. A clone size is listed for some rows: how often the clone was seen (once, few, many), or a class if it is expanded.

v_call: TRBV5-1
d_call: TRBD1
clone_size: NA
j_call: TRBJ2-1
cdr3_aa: CASSLGDRSDEQFF
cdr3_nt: TGCGCCAGCAGCTTAGGGGACAGGTCGGATGAGCAGTTCTTC

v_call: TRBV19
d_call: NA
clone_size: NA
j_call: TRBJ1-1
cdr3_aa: CASRGPGGMNTEAFF
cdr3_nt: TGTGCCAGTAGGGGACCAGGAGGTATGAACACTGAAGCTTTCTTT

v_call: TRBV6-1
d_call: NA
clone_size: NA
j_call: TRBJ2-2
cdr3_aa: CASSDLGGNTGELFF
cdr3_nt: TGTGCCAGCAGTGATCTAGGGGGGAACACCGGGGAGCTGTTTTTT

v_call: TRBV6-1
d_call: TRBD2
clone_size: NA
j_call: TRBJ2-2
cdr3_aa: CASSEPGLAGNTGELFF
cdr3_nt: TGTGCCAGCAGTGAACCGGGACTAGCGGGGAACACCGGGGAGCTGTTTTTT

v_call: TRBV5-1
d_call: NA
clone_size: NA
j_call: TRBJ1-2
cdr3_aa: CASSLEARNYGYTF
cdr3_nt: TGCGCCAGCAGCTTGGAGGCCCGTAACTATGGCTACACCTTC

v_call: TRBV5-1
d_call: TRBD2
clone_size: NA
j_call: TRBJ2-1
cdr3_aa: CASSTGTSGKSSYNEQFF
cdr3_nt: TGCGCCAGCAGCACCGGGACTAGCGGAAAAAGCTCCTACAATGAGCAGTTCTTC

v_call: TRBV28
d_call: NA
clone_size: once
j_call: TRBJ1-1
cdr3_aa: CASSLFRTVNTEAFF
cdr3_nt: TGTGCCAGCAGTCTCTTCCGGACGGTGAACACTGAAGCTTTCTTT

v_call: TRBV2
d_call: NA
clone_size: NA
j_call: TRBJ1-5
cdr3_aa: CASSVRGNQPQHF
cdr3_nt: TGTGCCAGCAGTGTAAGGGGCAATCAGCCCCAGCATTTT

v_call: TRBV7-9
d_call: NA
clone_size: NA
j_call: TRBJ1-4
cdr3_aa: CASVLTGVGGEKLFF
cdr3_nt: TGTGCCAGCGTCCTCACCGGCGTCGGCGGTGAAAAACTGTTTTTT

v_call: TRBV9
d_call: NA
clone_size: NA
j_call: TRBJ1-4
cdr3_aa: CASSVGSGEKLFF
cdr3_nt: TGTGCCAGCAGCGTAGGCAGTGGTGAAAAACTGTTTTTT

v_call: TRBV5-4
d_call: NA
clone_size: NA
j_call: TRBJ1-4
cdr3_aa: CASTPFPGEKLFF
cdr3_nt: TGTGCCAGCACCCCTTTTCCGGGGGAAAAACTGTTTTTT

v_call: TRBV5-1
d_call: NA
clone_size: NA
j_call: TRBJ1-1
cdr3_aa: CASSLGTNTEAFF
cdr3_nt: TGCGCCAGCAGCCTCGGGACGAACACTGAAGCTTTCTTT